This record looks at one T cell receptor (beta chain) sequence and its context. What it recognizes is unknown. Profiled with immunoSEQ multiplex PCR; TCRdb holds only in-frame clones, not every one. This table has some 20,000 clones, roughly 84% appearing once. Time point in this sample: week 47, end of study. The investigators gave 300 ug of mutant IDH1 20-mer peptide in each vaccine dose, together with topical imiquimod. The record originates from a study of a mutant IDH1 vaccine in newly diagnosed glioma. Looked up from germline, CDR1 is MNHEY and CDR2 is SMNVEV (reference sequence). The CDR3 is 15 residues long. V lost 8 bases, J lost 6 bases, and 9 bases stayed unmatched.

The sequence was obtained from a man aged 35 to 55 with glioma. The specimen was PBMCs, collected from a glioma patient whose treatment included an IDH1 peptide vaccine. This sequence joins TRBV27 and TRBJ2-1; 11 bases are a match to TRBD2. CDR3: CASALLAGGPNEQFF. The CDR3 bases are TGTGCCAGCGCCCTTCTAGCGGGAGGTCCCAATGAGCAGTTCTTC.